These 32 T cell receptor beta chains were all obtained from the same sample, sequenced in a study of long-term antiretroviral therapy in people with HIV. Sequencing relied on immunoSEQ assay v3.0, run at survey level. Produced via immunoSEQ multiplex PCR; TCRdb's table is partial and in-frame only. The repertoire includes approximately 12,000 clones, more than 85% of them detected once, and approximately 21% sits in the top ten. The specimen was unsorted PBMCs, collected 0.2 years before starting antiretroviral therapy. The receptors shown here come from a woman in her forties with HIV.

This chain uses TRBV10-3 with TRBJ1-1; unclear D gene. From germline, CDR1 is ENHRY and CDR2 SYGVKD. The CDR3 spans 13 residues. With 5 bases removed from V and 1 base from J, the gap between germline ends came to 8 bases. CDR3: CAISSTPNTEAFF. The CDR3 DNA follows: TGTGCCATCAGTTCGACACCGAACACTGAAGCTTTCTTT.

This rearrangement joins TRBV27 to TRBJ1-4, with a possible D match to TRBD1 (5 bases). The germline V gene encodes CDR1 MNHEY and CDR2 SMNVEV (reference sequence). CDR3 length: 14 residues. Trimming shortened V by 5 bases and J by 5 bases, and 12 bases separated the two germline ends. The CDR3 region is CASSHQGGNEKLFF. The CDR3 DNA sequence: TGTGCCAGCAGTCACCAGGGCGGCAATGAAAAACTGTTTTTT. Full variable domain (remainder filled in from reference TRBV27 and TRBJ1-4): EAQVTQNPRYLITVTGKKLTVTCSQNMNHEYMSWYRQDPGLGLRQIYYSMNVEVTDKGDVPEGYKVSRKEKRNFPLILESPSPNQTSLYFCASSHQGGNEKLFFGSGTQLSVL.

The gene calls are TRBV28 and TRBJ2-7; D is uncertain. The V and J ends lost 5 bases and 2 bases respectively, with 7 bases between them. The CDR3 is made up of 12 amino acids. Germline V CDR1 and CDR2: MDHEN, SYDVKM. As DNA, the CDR3 is TGTGCCAGCAGTAGGATCGCCTACGAGCAGTACTTC. Protein product: CASSRIAYEQYF.

V gene TRBV2 combines with J gene TRBJ1-4, with TRBD1 identical over 8 bases. The CDR3 contains 17 residues. Germline values: CDR1 SNHLY, CDR2 FYNNEI. V was pared by 5 bases and J by 3 bases, with 11 bases of the junction left unmatched. In nucleotides, the CDR3 is TGTGCCAGCAGTCTGAGAAGGACAGGGACTCCTAATGAAAAACTGTTTTTT. Translation gives CASSLRRTGTPNEKLFF.

The rearrangement links TRBV11-3 to TRBJ1-2; weak D call: TRBD1 (6 bases). Germline V lookup: CDR1 SGHNT, CDR2 YENEEA. This CDR3 is 17 amino acids long. Deletions cut 6 bases from V and 4 bases from J, with 24 bases between. The CDR3 reads CASRLGEGTRIGYGYTF. Here the CDR3 DNA reads TGTGCCAGCAGACTGGGGGAGGGGACACGCATCGGCTATGGCTACACCTTC.

In DNA, the CDR3 is TGTGCCAGCAGCTTAGGCAGGGGGGCCTACGAGCAGTACTTC. As protein: CASSLGRGAYEQYF. V is TRBV7-8 and J is TRBJ2-7; possibly TRBD1 for D (7 bases). The CDR3 runs 14 residues. The germline V gene encodes CDR1 SGHVS and CDR2 FQNEAQ. V lost 1 base, J lost 2 bases, and 9 bases lay in between.

V and J are TRBV6-1 and TRBJ1-1; 9 bases are a match to TRBD1. The ends lost 7 bases at V and 1 base at J; junction bases unmatched: 7. Germline V gene sequence: CDR1 MNHNS, CDR2 SASEGT. The CDR3 covers 15 residues. CDR3 in DNA: TGTGCCAGCACTACGAGGACAGGGGCGAACACTGAAGCTTTCTTT. Protein sequence: CASTTRTGANTEAFF.

The genes are TRBV18 and TRBJ1-4; unclear D gene. The germline CDR1 and CDR2 sequences are KGHSH and LQKENI. Trimming pared 0 bases from V and 0 bases from J, leaving 14 bases between. The CDR3 is 18 amino acids. This CDR3 is CASSPPAGAHATNEKLFF. DNA of the CDR3: TGTGCCAGCTCACCACCTGCCGGCGCACATGCAACTAATGAAAAACTGTTTTTT.

The V gene is TRBV2, the J gene TRBJ2-3; 9 positions agree with TRBD1. Trimming cost V 8 bases and J 1 base; bases outside gene matches: 1. The CDR3 totals 13 residues. The germline V gene encodes CDR1 SNHLY and CDR2 FYNNEI. CDR3 protein: CASRDRGTDTQYF. The CDR3 region has the DNA TGTGCCAGCCGGGACAGGGGCACAGATACGCAGTATTTT.

This clone occurred a few times. The chain combines TRBV2 with TRBJ2-7; TRBD2 is a possible D gene (6 bases). Trimming stripped 3 bases from V and 9 bases from J, with 21 bases between. The CDR3 loop spans 15 amino acids. Germline values: CDR1 SNHLY, CDR2 FYNNEI. CDR3 sequence: CASSEGRRGGTGQYF. Written as DNA, the CDR3 is TGTGCCAGCAGTGAGGGTCGTCGTGGAGGGACTGGGCAGTACTTC.

The CDR3 region has the DNA TGTGCCAGCCGCGTGAGGCCCCTGAACACTGAAGCTTTCTTT. Translated, it gives CASRVRPLNTEAFF. The chain joins TRBV6-1 to TRBJ1-1; D uncertain. Germline CDR1 MNHNS, CDR2 SASEGT. Trimming removed 8 bases at V and 0 bases at J, with 13 bases between. The CDR3 is 14 residues long.

The V call is TRBV5-4, the J call TRBJ2-6; D possibly corresponds to TRBD2 (6 bases). CDR3 length equals 16 residues. The V gene's germline CDR1 is SGHNT and CDR2 YYREEE (reference sequence). Trimming left V 4 bases short and J 4 bases short, with 15 bases between. This chain's CDR3 is CASSRKEGSGANVLTF. The CDR3 DNA is TGTGCCAGCAGCCGCAAGGAGGGCTCGGGGGCCAACGTCCTGACTTTC.

The chain is built from TRBV19 and TRBJ2-7, with 7 bases that match TRBD1. Trimming at V came to 1 base and at J to 4 bases, leaving 4 bases not matched to a gene. Germline V gives CDR1 LNHDA, CDR2 SQIVND (reference sequence). The CDR3 extends over 14 amino acids. The CDR3 DNA sequence: TGTGCCAGTAGTATAGGACAGGGTGGGTACGAGCAGTACTTC. This translates into CASSIGQGGYEQYF. Full variable domain (missing parts from reference TRBV19 and TRBJ2-7): DGGITQSPKYLFRKEGQNVTLSCEQNLNHDAMYWYRQDPGQGLRLIYYSQIVNDFQKGDIAEGYSVSREKKESFPLTVTSAQKNPTAFYLCASSIGQGGYEQYFGPGTRLTVT.

Comments on this clone: The junction departs from germline at one end; a sequencing error may be responsible. This chain connects TRBV6-5 to TRBJ2-5; D not certain. This CDR3 spans 11 amino acids. Germline V lookup: CDR1 MNHEY, CDR2 SVGAGI. CDR3 sequence (DNA): TGTGCCAGCAGTTACTCGTCGTCCCAGAACTTC. It codes for CASSYSSSQNF.

This clone was found once. The chain links TRBV29-1 to TRBJ1-1; unclear D gene. V was pared by 6 bases and J by 1 base, with 15 bases between. Germline CDR1 and CDR2: SQVTM and ANQGSEA. The CDR3 has 14 amino acids. The CDR3 spells CSVIKAGRNTEAFF. In DNA, the CDR3 is TGCAGCGTGATCAAGGCAGGTCGGAACACTGAAGCTTTCTTT.

The genes are TRBV30 and TRBJ2-2; 8 bases are shared with TRBD2. The length of the CDR3 is 15 residues. Germline assignment: CDR1 GTSNPN and CDR2 SVGIG (reference sequence). V was pared by 1 base and J by 7 bases, with 8 bases of the junction left unmatched. In DNA, the CDR3 is TGTGCCTGGAGTGAGCCGGGACTAGATGGCGGGGAGCTGTTTTTT. Translating it yields CAWSEPGLDGGELFF. The full variable domain, in which reference TRBV30 and TRBJ2-2 provide the parts outside the CDR3, is SQTIHQWPATLVQPVGSPLSLECTVEGTSNPNLYWYRQAAGRGLQLLFYSVGIGQISSEVPQNLSASRPQDRQFILSSKKLLLSDSGFYLCAWSEPGLDGGELFFGEGSRLTVL.

This chain connects TRBV2 to TRBJ2-7; D might be TRBD1 or TRBD2, each matching 5 bases. CDR3 length equals 15 residues. With 4 bases removed from V and 0 bases from J, the gap between germline ends came to 13 bases. Germline V gives CDR1 SNHLY, CDR2 FYNNEI. CDR3 nucleotides: TGTGCCAGCAGTGCGGGGCGATCAAGCTCCTACGAGCAGTACTTC. As protein: CASSAGRSSSYEQYF.

The rearrangement links TRBV2 to TRBJ1-5; D remains ambiguous. Germline V CDR1 and CDR2: SNHLY, FYNNEI. Trimming took 5 bases from V and 0 from J, leaving 8 bases between them. This CDR3 spans 14 amino acids. CDR3 protein: CASSSDFSNQPQHF. CDR3 nucleotides: TGTGCCAGCAGTTCAGACTTTAGCAATCAGCCCCAGCATTTT.

The chain carries TRBV4-3 and TRBJ2-7; 8 nucleotides match TRBD1. This CDR3 spans 13 amino acids. J was trimmed by 6 bases and V by 2 bases; bases with no gene match: 3. Germline lookup yields CDR1 LGHNA and CDR2 YSLEER. CDR3 coding DNA: TGCGCCAGCAGCCAACGGACAGGGCGCGAGCAGTACTTC. Translated, it gives CASSQRTGREQYF.

This chain joins TRBV30 and TRBJ1-6; no definite D call. The CDR3 is made up of 15 amino acids. Trimming pared 0 bases from V and 7 bases from J, leaving 13 bases between. Germline V gene data show CDR1 as GTSNPN and CDR2 as SVGIG (reference sequence). This CDR3 reads CAWSVLQSYNSPLHF. CDR3 sequence (DNA): TGTGCCTGGAGTGTACTACAAAGTTACAATTCACCCCTCCACTTT.

This rearrangement joins TRBV18 to TRBJ2-7; no firm D call. Germline V gene sequence: CDR1 KGHSH, CDR2 LQKENI. The CDR3 loop spans 15 amino acids. Trimming took off 3 bases at V and 0 bases at J, with 12 bases between the two ends. The DNA of the CDR3 is TGTGCCAGCTCACCGTTCCAGGAGAGCTCCTACGAGCAGTACTTC. This codes for CASSPFQESSYEQYF.

This chain connects TRBV7-2 to TRBJ1-2; possible D gene TRBD1, 6 bases. V was clipped by 5 bases and J by 6 bases, with 19 bases between them. Germline CDR1 reads SGHTA; CDR2 reads FQGNSA. This CDR3 contains 15 residues. CDR3 coding DNA: TGTGCCAGCAGCCCGCCCTCCACAGGGAGGAATGGCTACACCTTC. Amino acid sequence: CASSPPSTGRNGYTF.

The V and J genes are TRBV4-3 and TRBJ2-7; weak D call: TRBD2 (5 bases). V lost 0 bases, J lost 3 bases, and 9 bases lay in between. Germline CDR1 and CDR2: LGHNA and YSLEER. The CDR3 extends over 14 amino acids. CDR3 DNA: TGCGCCAGCAGCCAAGATGAGGGAATCTACGAGCAGTACTTC. This encodes CASSQDEGIYEQYF.

This clone was seen only once. The chain recombines TRBV5-1 with TRBJ1-5, with D perhaps matching TRBD1 (5 bases). Trimming took off 0 bases at V and 0 bases at J, with 7 bases between the two ends. The germline V gene has CDR1 SGHRS and CDR2 YFSETQ. The CDR3 has 15 amino acids. Here the CDR3 reads CASSLGQFSNQPQHF. Written as DNA, the CDR3 is TGCGCCAGCAGCTTGGGACAGTTTAGCAATCAGCCCCAGCATTTT.

This chain links TRBV5-1 with TRBJ2-7, with a possible D match to TRBD2 (5 bases). Trimming stripped 4 bases from V and 4 bases from J, with 9 bases between. This CDR3 has 12 residues. Germline lookup yields CDR1 SGHRS and CDR2 YFSETQ. The DNA of the CDR3 is TGCGCCAGCAGCGCCGGGGAATACGAGCAGTACTTC. Translation: CASSAGEYEQYF.

The chain couples TRBV4-1 to TRBJ2-2; TRBD1 agrees at 9 bases. This CDR3 spans 17 amino acids. V lost 2 bases to trimming and J lost 4 bases; unmatched junction nucleotides: 8. Germline assignment: CDR1 MGHRA and CDR2 YSYEKL. The CDR3 spells CASSQLPGQGLTGELFF. The CDR3 DNA reads as TGCGCCAGCAGCCAACTACCGGGACAGGGTCTCACCGGGGAGCTGTTTTTT.

The V gene is TRBV10-2, the J gene TRBJ1-2, with D possibly being TRBD1 (6 bases). V was clipped by 2 bases and J by 4 bases, with 11 bases between them. There are 14 residues in the CDR3. In germline, CDR1 is WSHSY, CDR2 SAAADI. CDR3 DNA sequence: TGCGCCAGCAGTGAGGGACAGACCTCCTATGGCTACACCTTC. It is translated as CASSEGQTSYGYTF.

The chain links TRBV7-9 to TRBJ2-3; no clear D gene. The germline V and J ends were trimmed by 5 bases and 0 bases, with 9 bases remaining between them. This CDR3 contains 14 residues. Germline CDR1 is SEHNR and CDR2 is FQNEAQ (reference sequence). The CDR3 DNA is TGTGCCAGCAGCCAGCATGGGAGCACAGATACGCAGTATTTT. As protein: CASSQHGSTDTQYF.

The gene calls are TRBV4-1 and TRBJ1-5, with D unresolved. Germline V gene sequence: CDR1 MGHRA, CDR2 YSYEKL. The CDR3 covers 16 residues. Between the trimmed V and J ends, which lost 1 base and 0 bases, there was a span of 10 bases. Here the CDR3 DNA reads TGCGCCAGCAGCCAAGTCTCGGGTCGTAGCAATCAGCCCCAGCATTTT. This translates into CASSQVSGRSNQPQHF.

This chain's CDR3 is CASSITGVNTEAFF. The CDR3 bases are TGTGCCAGTAGTATAACAGGGGTGAACACTGAAGCTTTCTTT. The chain couples TRBV19 to TRBJ1-1; TRBD1 aligns across 7 bases. Germline values: CDR1 LNHDA, CDR2 SQIVND (reference sequence). V was clipped by 2 bases and J by 0 bases; unmatched bases: 0. The CDR3 is 14 amino acids.

This clone appeared once. V gene TRBV7-9 combines with J gene TRBJ1-3; no clear D gene. With 5 bases removed from V and 2 bases from J, the gap between germline ends came to 13 bases. This CDR3 has 15 amino acids. In germline, CDR1 is SEHNR, CDR2 FQNEAQ (reference sequence). CDR3: CASSKSGVPGNTIYF. CDR3 bases: TGTGCCAGCAGCAAATCCGGGGTTCCTGGAAACACCATATATTTT.

The chain links TRBV10-3 to TRBJ2-7; 14 nucleotides agree with TRBD2. V was pared by 4 bases and J by 7 bases, with 3 bases of the junction left unmatched. Germline CDR1 and CDR2: ENHRY and SYGVKD. The CDR3 runs 14 residues. The CDR3 nucleotides are TGTGCCATCAGTGTGGGGACTAGCGGGGGTGAGCAGTACTTC. Translated: CAISVGTSGGEQYF.